The 10 T cell receptor beta chains listed next were all sequenced from one sample in a study of blood T cell repertoires in COVID-19. Profiling relied on immunoSEQ multiplex PCR, and the TCRdb table lists in-frame clones only, not all of them. The data show fewer than 450,000 clones, with around 91% seen just once and approximately 0.65% held by the top ten. Sequencing was done on a sample of PBMCs or T cells enriched from blood (not recorded which). The receptors here all came from a young man who had recovered from COVID-19.

This clone is a singleton in its sample. The chain uses TRBV16 and TRBJ1-1; 8 bases map to TRBD1. Trimming cost V 4 bases and J 0 bases; bases outside gene matches: 4. The CDR3 runs to 15 residues. In germline, CDR1 is KGHSY, CDR2 FQNENV. This CDR3 is CASSLGTGVNTEAFF. Here the CDR3 DNA reads TGTGCCAGCAGCCTCGGGACAGGAGTGAACACTGAAGCTTTCTTT.

This clone was observed a single time. The rearrangement uses TRBV10-1 and TRBJ2-1; 7 nucleotides line up with TRBD2. The CDR3 has 15 amino acids. Trimming at V came to 2 bases and at J to 5 bases, leaving 6 bases not matched to a gene. The V gene's germline CDR1 is WNHNN and CDR2 SYGVQD (reference sequence). The CDR3 DNA is TGCGCCAGCAGTGAGGGGGCTAGCGGTGACAATGAGCAGTTCTTC. Translated: CASSEGASGDNEQFF.

V is TRBV7-3 and J is TRBJ2-3, with TRBD1 matching 9 bases. Losses at the gene ends were 5 bases for V and 5 bases for J; bases not matched to a gene: 2. From germline, CDR1 is SGHTA and CDR2 FQGTGA. CDR3 length: 13 residues. The CDR3 nucleotides are TGTGCCAGCAGCAGGGACAGGGAAGATACGCAGTATTTT. This encodes CASSRDREDTQYF.

The chain is built from TRBV10-3 and TRBJ1-3, with D possibly matching TRBD1 (6 bases). V lost 4 bases, J lost 7 bases, and 8 bases lay in between. The germline V gene encodes CDR1 ENHRY and CDR2 SYGVKD. This CDR3 has 12 residues. This chain's CDR3 is CAISGQVNTIYF. CDR3 in DNA: TGTGCCATCAGTGGACAGGTGAACACCATATATTTT.

The CDR3: CASSFHGRTTEAFF. CDR3 bases: TGTGCCAGCAGCTTTCACGGGAGAACCACTGAAGCTTTCTTT. The rearrangement links TRBV11-2 to TRBJ1-1; D is undetermined. This CDR3 spans 14 amino acids. CDR1 SGHAT and CDR2 FQNNGV come from the germline V gene. V lost 3 bases and J lost 4, with 12 bases in between.

This clone showed up just a few times. The gene calls are TRBV10-2 and TRBJ1-5; D is undetermined. Trimming left V 7 bases short and J 9 bases short, with 13 bases between. This CDR3 contains 12 residues. Germline CDR1 is WSHSY and CDR2 is SAAADI. In DNA form, the CDR3 reads TGCGCCAGCACTGGCGGGGTACTGCCCCAGCATTTT. This sequence encodes CASTGGVLPQHF.

The chain employs TRBV10-3 and TRBJ1-2; 7 nucleotides align to TRBD1. The CDR3 is made up of 13 amino acids. V gave up 7 bases and J gave up 2 bases; unmatched junction bases: 4. The germline gives CDR1 ENHRY, CDR2 SYGVKD. For the CDR3, the DNA is TGTGCCATCACCGAGACAGGGAACTATGGCTACACCTTC. This encodes CAITETGNYGYTF.

V usage is TRBV6-6 and J usage is TRBJ2-1; 7 bases agree with TRBD2. J lost 4 bases, V lost 7 bases, and 4 bases had no gene match. Germline CDR1 is MNHNY and CDR2 is SVGAGI (reference sequence). The CDR3 spans 13 residues. The CDR3 reads CASTSGVYNEQFF. The CDR3 DNA is TGTGCCAGCACAAGCGGGGTATACAATGAGCAGTTCTTC.

Note on this clone: The same CDR3 is also encoded by other DNA sequences in this sample. V usage is TRBV19 and J usage is TRBJ2-3; D remains unclear. Trimming pared 3 bases from V and 0 bases from J, leaving 7 bases between. The CDR3 loop spans 14 amino acids. Germline CDR1 reads LNHDA; CDR2 reads SQIVND (reference sequence). The CDR3 coding sequence is TGTGCCAGTAGTATTCGAGGAAGCACAGATACGCAGTATTTT. It specifies CASSIRGSTDTQYF.

CDR3 in DNA: TGTGCCAGCAGCTTAGACGACAGGGCCGGAGGCTCCGAAAAACTGTTTTTT. Protein product: CASSLDDRAGGSEKLFF. V and J are TRBV11-2 and TRBJ1-4; 7 nucleotides agree with TRBD1. Germline V gene sequence: CDR1 SGHAT, CDR2 FQNNGV. V was pared by 0 bases and J by 8 bases, with 12 bases of the junction left unmatched. The CDR3 covers 17 residues.